Listed here are 3 T cell receptor beta chains from one sample, sequenced in a study of blood T cells in healthy people across ages (dated by TCRdb to the mid-2010s). Libraries were constructed by 5' RACE. The instrument given in TCRdb is Illumina HiSeq 2500. A second PCR of about 7 to 12 cycles was run with a J-beta primer mix and a sample-barcoded 5' primer. TCRdb's own reprocessing of the public reads used fastp at Q25 and MiXCR and kept productive beta chains. Rows with one shared CDR3 protein collapse into an entry with the most common genes and DNA. This sample holds 650,000 to 1,000,000 distinct CDR3 sequences; around 36% were observed only once. The ten largest make up over 10% of the sample. Sequencing was carried out using blood. Receptor source: a man between 18 and 35 years old in good health.

V and J are TRBV5-1 and TRBJ1-1, with a weak D call TRBD1 (5 bases). V was cut by 4 bases and J by 3 bases, with 16 bases left in between. Looked up from germline, CDR1 is SGHRS and CDR2 is YFSETQ. CDR3 size: 15 residues. The CDR3: CASSRGASGDTEAFF. The DNA of the CDR3 is TGCGCCAGCAGCCGAGGGGCATCTGGGGACACTGAAGCTTTCTTT.

The chain has TRBV6-6 and TRBJ1-1; 8 bases agree with TRBD1. The CDR3 loop spans 15 amino acids. Germline-derived CDR1 and CDR2 are MNHNY and SVGAGI (reference sequence). The trim removed 5 bases at V and 0 bases at J, leaving 5 bases unmatched. CDR3 region: CASSRGTGMNTEAFF. Written as DNA, the CDR3 is TGTGCCAGCAGTCGCGGGACAGGAATGAACACTGAAGCTTTCTTT.

The chain has TRBV2 and TRBJ2-7; 10 bases align to TRBD1. CDR3 length: 15 residues. V shed 4 bases and J 1 base; nucleotides not matched to a gene: 4. CDR1 and CDR2 from the germline V gene are SNHLY and FYNNEI. The CDR3 region is CASSGGTGASYEQYF. The CDR3 DNA sequence: TGTGCCAGCAGTGGCGGGACAGGGGCTTCCTACGAGCAGTACTTC.